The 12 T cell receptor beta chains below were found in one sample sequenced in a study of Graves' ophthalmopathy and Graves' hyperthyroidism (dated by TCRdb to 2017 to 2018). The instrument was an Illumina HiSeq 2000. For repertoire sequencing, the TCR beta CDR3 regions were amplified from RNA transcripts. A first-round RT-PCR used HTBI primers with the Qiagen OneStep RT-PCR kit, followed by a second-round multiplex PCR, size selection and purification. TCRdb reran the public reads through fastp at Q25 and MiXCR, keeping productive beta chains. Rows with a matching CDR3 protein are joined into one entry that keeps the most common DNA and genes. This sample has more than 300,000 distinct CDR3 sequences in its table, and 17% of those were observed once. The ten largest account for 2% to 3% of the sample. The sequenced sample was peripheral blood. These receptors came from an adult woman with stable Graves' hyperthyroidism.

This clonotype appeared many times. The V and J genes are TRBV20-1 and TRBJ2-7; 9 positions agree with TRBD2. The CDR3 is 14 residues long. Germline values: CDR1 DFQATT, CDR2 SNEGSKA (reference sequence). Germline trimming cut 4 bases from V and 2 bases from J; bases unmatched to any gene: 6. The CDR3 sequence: CSAKTSGNTYEQYF. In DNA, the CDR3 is TGCAGTGCTAAGACTAGCGGAAATACCTACGAGCAGTACTTC.

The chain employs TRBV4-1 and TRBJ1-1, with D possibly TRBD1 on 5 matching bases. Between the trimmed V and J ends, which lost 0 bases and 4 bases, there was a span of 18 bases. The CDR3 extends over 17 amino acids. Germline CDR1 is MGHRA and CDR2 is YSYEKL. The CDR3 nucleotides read TGCGCCAGCAGCCAAGAACGTCGGGGGGAAAGTGGCACTGAAGCTTTCTTT. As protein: CASSQERRGESGTEAFF.

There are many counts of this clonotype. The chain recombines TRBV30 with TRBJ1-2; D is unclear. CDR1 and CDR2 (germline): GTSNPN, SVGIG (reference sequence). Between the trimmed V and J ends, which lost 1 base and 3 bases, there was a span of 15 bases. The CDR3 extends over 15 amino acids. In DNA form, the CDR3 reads TGTGCCTGGAGTGGAGATCTCGGATCGGACTATGGCTACACCTTC. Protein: CAWSGDLGSDYGYTF.

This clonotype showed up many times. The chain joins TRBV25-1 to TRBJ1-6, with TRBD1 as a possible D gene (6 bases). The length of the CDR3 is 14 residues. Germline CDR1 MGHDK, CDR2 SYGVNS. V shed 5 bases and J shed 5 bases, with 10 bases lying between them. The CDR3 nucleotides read TGTGCCAGCAGTAAACAGGGAAATAATTCACCCCTCCACTTT. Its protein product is CASSKQGNNSPLHF.

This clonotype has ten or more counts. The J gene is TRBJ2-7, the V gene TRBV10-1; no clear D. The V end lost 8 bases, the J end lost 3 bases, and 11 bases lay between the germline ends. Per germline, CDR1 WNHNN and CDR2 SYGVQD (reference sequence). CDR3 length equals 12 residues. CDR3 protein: CASWSRYYEQYF. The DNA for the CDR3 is TGCGCCAGCTGGTCTAGGTACTACGAGCAGTACTTC.

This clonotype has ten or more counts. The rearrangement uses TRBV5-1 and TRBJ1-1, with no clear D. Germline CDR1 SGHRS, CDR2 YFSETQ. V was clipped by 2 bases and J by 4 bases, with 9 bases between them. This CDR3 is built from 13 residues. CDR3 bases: TGCGCCAGCAGCTTAAGGGTAGGCACTGAAGCTTTCTTT. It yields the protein CASSLRVGTEAFF.

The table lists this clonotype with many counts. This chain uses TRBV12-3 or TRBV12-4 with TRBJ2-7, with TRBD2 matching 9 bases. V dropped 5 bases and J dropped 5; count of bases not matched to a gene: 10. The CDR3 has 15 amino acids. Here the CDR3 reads CASSKRYSGSNEQYF. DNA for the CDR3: TGTGCCAGCAGTAAACGGTATAGCGGGAGCAACGAGCAGTACTTC.

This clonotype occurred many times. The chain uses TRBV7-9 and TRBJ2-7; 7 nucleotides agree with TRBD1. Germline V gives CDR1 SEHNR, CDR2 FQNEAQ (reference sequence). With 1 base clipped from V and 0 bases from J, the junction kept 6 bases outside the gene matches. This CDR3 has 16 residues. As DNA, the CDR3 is TGTGCCAGCAGCTTAGAGACAGGGCAAACCTCCTACGAGCAGTACTTC. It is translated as CASSLETGQTSYEQYF.

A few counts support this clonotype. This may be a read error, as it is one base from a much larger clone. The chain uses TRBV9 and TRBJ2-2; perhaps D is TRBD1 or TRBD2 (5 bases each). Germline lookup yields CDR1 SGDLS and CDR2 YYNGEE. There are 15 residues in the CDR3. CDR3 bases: TGTGCCAGCAGCGTAGGGGGGATTGACACCGGGGAGCTGTGTTTT. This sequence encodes CASSVGGIDTGELCF.

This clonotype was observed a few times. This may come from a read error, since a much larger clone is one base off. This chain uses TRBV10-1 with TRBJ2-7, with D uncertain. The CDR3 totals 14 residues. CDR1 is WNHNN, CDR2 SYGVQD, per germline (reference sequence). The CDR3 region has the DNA TGCGCCAGCAGCGTTTCGCGGAGCTCCTACGGGCAGTACTTC. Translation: CASSVSRSSYGQYF.

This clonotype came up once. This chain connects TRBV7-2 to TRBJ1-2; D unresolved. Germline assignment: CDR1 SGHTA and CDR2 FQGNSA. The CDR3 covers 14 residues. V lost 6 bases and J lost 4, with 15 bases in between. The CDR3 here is CASSWLGRRYGYTF. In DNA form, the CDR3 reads TGTGCCAGCAGTTGGCTGGGCAGGCGCTATGGCTACACCTTC.

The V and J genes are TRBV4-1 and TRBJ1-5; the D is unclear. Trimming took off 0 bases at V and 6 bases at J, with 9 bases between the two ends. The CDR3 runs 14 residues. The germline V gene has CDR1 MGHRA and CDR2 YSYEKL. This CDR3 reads CASSQDTAGQPQHF. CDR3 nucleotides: TGCGCCAGCAGCCAAGATACCGCGGGTCAGCCCCAGCATTTT.